The subject of this entry is one T cell receptor (beta chain). No antigen is known for it. CDR3 size: 15 residues. Trimming took off 1 base at V and 9 bases at J, with 17 bases between the two ends. CDR1 is SGHKS, CDR2 YYEKEE, per germline (reference sequence). These data originate in a study of regulatory and conventional T cells in RAG deficiency. Notes on the study in general: Compared with controls, unique Treg TCR beta sequences dropped approximately 100-fold in Omenn syndrome and CID/AS. Shorter CDR3s in all patient subsets; >75% Treg-Tconv overlap in Omenn.

Conventional CD4+ T cells were sorted from blood as CD25-low CD127-high cells. TCRdb's table, derived via immunoSEQ multiplex PCR, lists solely in-frame clones and lacks some. The sample consists of 22,000 or so clones, 85% to 95% of them appearing once. These data were also reused for a study on regulatory T cells. According to that study: Primers: 52 TRBV forward and 13 TRBJ reverse. Patient repertoires had restricted TRB V-J pairs and skewed V and J usage, most in Tregs.

This clonotype was obtained from a human donor in good health. Sequencing was carried out using CD4+ T cells sorted from blood. The rearrangement joins TRBV5-5 to TRBJ1-5, with D possibly being TRBD1 (5 bases). The CDR3 loop reads CASSLSAQGVAPQHF. DNA of the CDR3: TGTGCCAGCAGCTTGTCAGCCCAGGGTGTGGCGCCCCAGCATTTT. Combining the CDR3 with reference TRBV5-5 and TRBJ1-5 gives the whole variable domain DAGVTQSPTHLIKTRGQQVTLRCSPISGHKSVSWYQQVLGQGPQFIFQYYEKEERGRGNFPDRFSARQFPNYSSELNVNALLLGDSALYLCASSLSAQGVAPQHFGDGTRLSIL.